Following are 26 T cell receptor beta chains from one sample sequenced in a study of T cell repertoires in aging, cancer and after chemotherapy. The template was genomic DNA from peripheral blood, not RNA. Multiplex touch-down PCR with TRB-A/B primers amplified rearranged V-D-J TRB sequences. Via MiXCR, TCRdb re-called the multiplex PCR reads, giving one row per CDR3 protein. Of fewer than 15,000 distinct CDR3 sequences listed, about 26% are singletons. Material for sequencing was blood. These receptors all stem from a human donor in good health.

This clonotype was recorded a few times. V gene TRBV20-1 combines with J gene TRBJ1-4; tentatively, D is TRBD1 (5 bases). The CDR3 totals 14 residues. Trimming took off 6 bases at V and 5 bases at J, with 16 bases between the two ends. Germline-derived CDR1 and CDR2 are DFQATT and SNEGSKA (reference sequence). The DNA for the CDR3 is TGCAGTGCCCCGGGGGGAGGAGGCAATGAAAAACTGTTTTTT. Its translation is CSAPGGGGNEKLFF.

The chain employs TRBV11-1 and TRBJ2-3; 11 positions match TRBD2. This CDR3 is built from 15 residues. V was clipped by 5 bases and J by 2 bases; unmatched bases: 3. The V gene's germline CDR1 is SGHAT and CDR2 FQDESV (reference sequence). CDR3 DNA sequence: TGTGCCAGCAGCGTTAGCGGGGGGGCCACAGATACGCAGTATTTT. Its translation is CASSVSGGATDTQYF.

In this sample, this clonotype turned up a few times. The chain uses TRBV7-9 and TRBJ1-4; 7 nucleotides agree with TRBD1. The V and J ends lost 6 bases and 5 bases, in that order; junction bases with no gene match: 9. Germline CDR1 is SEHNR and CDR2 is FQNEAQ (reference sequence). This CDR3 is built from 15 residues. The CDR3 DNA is TGTGCCAGCAGAAAAGACGGGACAGAAAATGAAAAACTGTTTTTT. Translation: CASRKDGTENEKLFF.

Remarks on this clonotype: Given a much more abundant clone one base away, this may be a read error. The CDR3, as DNA: TGTGCCAGCAGTTACGGGTCTAGCGGGGCCGAGCAGTACTTC. It codes for CASSYGSSGAEQYF. The J gene is TRBJ2-7, the V gene TRBV6-6; TRBD2 agrees at 9 bases. The V gene end was trimmed by 2 bases and the J gene end by 6 bases; junction bases not matched to a gene: 5. The CDR3 covers 14 residues. Germline V CDR1 and CDR2: MNHNY, SVGAGI (reference sequence).

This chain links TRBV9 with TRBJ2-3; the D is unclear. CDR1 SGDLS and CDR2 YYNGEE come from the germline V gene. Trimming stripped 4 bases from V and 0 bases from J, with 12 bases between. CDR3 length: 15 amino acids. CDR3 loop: CASSLNSGSTDTQYF. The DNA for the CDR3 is TGTGCCAGCAGCTTAAACTCAGGAAGCACAGATACGCAGTATTTT.

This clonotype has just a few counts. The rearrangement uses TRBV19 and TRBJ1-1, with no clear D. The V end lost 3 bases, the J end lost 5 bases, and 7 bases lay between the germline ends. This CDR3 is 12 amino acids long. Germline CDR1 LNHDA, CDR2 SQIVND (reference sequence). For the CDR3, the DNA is TGTGCCAGTAGTATCATAGGGACTGAAGCTTTCTTT. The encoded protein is CASSIIGTEAFF.

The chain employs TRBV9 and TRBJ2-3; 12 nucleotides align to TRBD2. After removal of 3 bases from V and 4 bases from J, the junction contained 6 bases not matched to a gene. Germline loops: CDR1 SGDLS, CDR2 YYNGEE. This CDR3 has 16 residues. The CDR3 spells CASSATSGGIADTQYF. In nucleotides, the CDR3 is TGTGCCAGCAGCGCCACTAGCGGGGGGATTGCAGATACGCAGTATTTT.

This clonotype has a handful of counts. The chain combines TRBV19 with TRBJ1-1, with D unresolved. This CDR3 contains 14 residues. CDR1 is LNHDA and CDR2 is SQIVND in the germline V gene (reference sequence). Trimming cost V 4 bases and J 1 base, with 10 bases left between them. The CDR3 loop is CASSTTEGNTEAFF. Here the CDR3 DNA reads TGTGCCAGTAGTACGACGGAGGGGAACACTGAAGCTTTCTTT.

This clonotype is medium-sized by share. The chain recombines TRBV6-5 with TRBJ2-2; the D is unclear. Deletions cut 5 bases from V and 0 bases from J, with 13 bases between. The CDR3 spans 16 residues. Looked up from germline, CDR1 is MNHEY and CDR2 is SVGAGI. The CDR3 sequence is CASSRFVAANTGELFF. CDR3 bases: TGTGCCAGCAGTCGGTTCGTGGCAGCGAACACCGGGGAGCTGTTTTTT.

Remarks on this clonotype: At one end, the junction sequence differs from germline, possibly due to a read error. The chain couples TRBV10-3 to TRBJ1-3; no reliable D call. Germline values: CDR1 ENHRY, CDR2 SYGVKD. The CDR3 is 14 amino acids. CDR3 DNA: TGTGCCATCGGAAGGGAGTCCTCTGGAAACACCAAATATTTT. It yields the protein CAIGRESSGNTKYF.

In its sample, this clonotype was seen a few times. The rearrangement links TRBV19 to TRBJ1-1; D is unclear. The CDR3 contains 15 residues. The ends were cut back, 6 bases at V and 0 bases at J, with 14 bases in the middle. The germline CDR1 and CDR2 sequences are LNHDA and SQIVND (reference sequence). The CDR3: CASRDLGRLNTEAFF. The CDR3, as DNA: TGTGCCAGTAGAGACCTCGGACGGCTGAACACTGAAGCTTTCTTT.

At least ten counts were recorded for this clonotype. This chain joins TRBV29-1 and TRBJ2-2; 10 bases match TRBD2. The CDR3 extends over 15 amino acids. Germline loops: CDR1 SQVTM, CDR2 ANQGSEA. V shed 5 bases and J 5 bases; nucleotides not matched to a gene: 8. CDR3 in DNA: TGCAGCGTTTCTACTAGCGGGGAAGGGACCGGGGAGCTGTTTTTT. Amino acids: CSVSTSGEGTGELFF.

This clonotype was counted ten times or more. CDR3 residues: CSAREGTGYGYTF. The CDR3 bases are TGCAGTGCTAGAGAAGGGACAGGGTATGGCTACACCTTC. This chain connects TRBV20-1 to TRBJ1-2; 9 positions match TRBD1. CDR3 length: 13 amino acids. The V segment lost 0 bases and the J segment 5 bases; nucleotides outside the gene matches: 1. Germline values: CDR1 DFQATT, CDR2 SNEGSKA (reference sequence).

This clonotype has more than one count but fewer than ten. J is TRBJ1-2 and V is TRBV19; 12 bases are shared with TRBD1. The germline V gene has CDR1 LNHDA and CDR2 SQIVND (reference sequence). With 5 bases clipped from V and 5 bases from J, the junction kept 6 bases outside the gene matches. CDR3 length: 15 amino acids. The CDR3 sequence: CASSPGQGAWYGYTF. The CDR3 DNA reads TGTGCCAGTAGTCCGGGACAGGGGGCTTGGTATGGCTACACCTTC.

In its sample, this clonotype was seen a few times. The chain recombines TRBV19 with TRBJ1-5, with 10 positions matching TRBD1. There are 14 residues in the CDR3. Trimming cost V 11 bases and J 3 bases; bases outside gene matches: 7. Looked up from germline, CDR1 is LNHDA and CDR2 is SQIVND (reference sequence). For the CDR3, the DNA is TGTGCCGGTTCTGGACAGGGGGACAATCAGCCCCAGCATTTT. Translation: CAGSGQGDNQPQHF.

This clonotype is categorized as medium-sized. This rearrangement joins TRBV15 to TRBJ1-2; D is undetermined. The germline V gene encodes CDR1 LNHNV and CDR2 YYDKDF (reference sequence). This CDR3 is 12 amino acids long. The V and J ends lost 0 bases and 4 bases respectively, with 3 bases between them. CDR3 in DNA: TGTGCCACCAGCAGAGAGGCCTATGGCTACACCTTC. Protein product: CATSREAYGYTF.

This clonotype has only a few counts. In nucleotides, the CDR3 is TGTGCCAGCAGCCCCTCTGGTAGCGGGGGACTCGACAATGAGCAGTTCTTC. Translation gives CASSPSGSGGLDNEQFF. The V gene is TRBV7-9, the J gene TRBJ2-1; TRBD2 matches at 9 bases. CDR3 length: 17 amino acids. V lost 5 bases to trimming and J lost 5 bases; unmatched junction nucleotides: 13. CDR1 and CDR2 (germline): SEHNR, FQNEAQ (reference sequence).

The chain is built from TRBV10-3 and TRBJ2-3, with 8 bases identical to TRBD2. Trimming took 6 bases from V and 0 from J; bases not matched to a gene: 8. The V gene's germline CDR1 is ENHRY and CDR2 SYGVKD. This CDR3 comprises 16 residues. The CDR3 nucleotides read TGTGCCATCAGGGCAGGGCGGGGGGTTAGCACAGATACGCAGTATTTT. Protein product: CAIRAGRGVSTDTQYF.

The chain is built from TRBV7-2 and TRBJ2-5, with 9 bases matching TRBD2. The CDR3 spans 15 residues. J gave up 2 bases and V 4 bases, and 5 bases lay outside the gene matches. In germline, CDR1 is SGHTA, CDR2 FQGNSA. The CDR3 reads CASSWVAGVQETQYF. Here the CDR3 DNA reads TGTGCCAGCAGCTGGGTAGCGGGGGTTCAAGAGACCCAGTACTTC. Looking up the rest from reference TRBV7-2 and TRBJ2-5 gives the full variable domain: GAGVSQSPSNKVTEKGKDVELRCDPISGHTALYWYRQSLGQGLEFLIYFQGNSAPDKSGLPSDRFSAERTGGSVSTLTIQRTQQEDSAVYLCASSWVAGVQETQYFGPGTRLLVL.

CDR3 region: CASSLGAGIYYGYTF. The DNA for the CDR3 is TGTGCCAGCAGCTTAGGTGCGGGGATCTACTATGGCTACACCTTC. The J gene is TRBJ1-2, the V gene TRBV13; D gene unclear. Germline assignment: CDR1 PRHDT and CDR2 FYEKMQ (reference sequence). Trimming removed 0 bases from V and 3 bases from J, with 11 bases in between. CDR3 length equals 15 residues.

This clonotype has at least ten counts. The CDR3 bases are TGTGCCAGCAGCTTAGGGGCAACAGGGAACACTGAAGCTTTCTTT. This codes for CASSLGATGNTEAFF. V usage is TRBV7-9 and J usage is TRBJ1-1, with D possibly being TRBD1 (5 bases). CDR3 length equals 15 residues. Germline V CDR1 and CDR2: SEHNR, FQNEAQ (reference sequence). Deletions cut 1 base from V and 1 base from J, with 10 bases between.

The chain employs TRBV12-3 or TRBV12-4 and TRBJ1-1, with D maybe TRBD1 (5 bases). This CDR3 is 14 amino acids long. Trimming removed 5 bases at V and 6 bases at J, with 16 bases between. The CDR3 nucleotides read TGTGCCAGCAGTACGGGAGGTGGAGGGGCTGAAGCTTTCTTT. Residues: CASSTGGGGAEAFF.

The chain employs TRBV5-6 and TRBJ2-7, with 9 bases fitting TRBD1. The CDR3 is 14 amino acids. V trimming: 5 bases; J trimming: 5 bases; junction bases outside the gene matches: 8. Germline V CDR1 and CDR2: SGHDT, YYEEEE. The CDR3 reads CASRSGTGFDEQYF. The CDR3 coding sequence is TGTGCCAGCAGGAGTGGGACAGGGTTCGACGAGCAGTACTTC.

CDR3 sequence (DNA): TGTGCCAGCAGCTGGGTAGGGGGGCCGAACACTGAAGCTTTCTTT. Translated, it gives CASSWVGGPNTEAFF. The chain employs TRBV5-6 and TRBJ1-1, with D maybe TRBD1 (6 bases). The germline V and J ends were trimmed by 3 bases and 1 base, with 13 bases remaining between them. The CDR3 sequence is 15 residues long. Germline V lookup: CDR1 SGHDT, CDR2 YYEEEE.

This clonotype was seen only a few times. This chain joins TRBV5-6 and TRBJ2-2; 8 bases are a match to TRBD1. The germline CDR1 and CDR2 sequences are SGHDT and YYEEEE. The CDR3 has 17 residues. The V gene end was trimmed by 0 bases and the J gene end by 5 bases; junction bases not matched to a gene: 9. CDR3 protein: CASSLAYRGTTTGELFF. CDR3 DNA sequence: TGTGCCAGCAGCTTGGCCTACAGGGGGACGACGACCGGGGAGCTGTTTTTT.

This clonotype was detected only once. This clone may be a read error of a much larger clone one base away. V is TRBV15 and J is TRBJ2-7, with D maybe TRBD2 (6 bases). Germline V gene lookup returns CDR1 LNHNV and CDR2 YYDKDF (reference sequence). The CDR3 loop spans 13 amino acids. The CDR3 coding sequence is TGTGCCACCAGCAGAGAATGGGAGGACGAGCAGCACTTC. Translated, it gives CATSREWEDEQHF.